Below are 6 T cell receptor beta chains sequenced from a single sample in a study of T cells in Graves' hyperthyroidism and ophthalmopathy. TCR beta CDR3 region amplification was performed from RNA transcripts. The TCR CDR3 was amplified in a first-round RT-PCR using the HTBI primer set. TCRdb reanalysed the multiplex PCR reads using MiXCR and keeps one entry per CDR3 protein. The sample holds around 500,000 distinct CDR3 sequences, about an eighth seen once. The material sequenced was blood. Receptors originate from a woman aged 18-29 years with Graves' hyperthyroidism.

In this sample, this clonotype turned up a few times. This chain uses TRBV4-2 with TRBJ1-3, with D uncertain. V was clipped by 0 bases and J by 0 bases, with 12 bases between them. This CDR3 has 17 residues. The germline V gene encodes CDR1 LGHNA and CDR2 YNFKEQ. The CDR3 DNA sequence: TGTGCCAGCAGCCAAGATCCAGTCCTTCGCTCTGGAAACACCATATATTTT. Protein sequence: CASSQDPVLRSGNTIYF.

In this sample, this clonotype turned up many times. The V gene is TRBV30, the J gene TRBJ2-2; TRBD2 matches at 8 bases. The CDR3 runs 14 residues. The V gene end was trimmed by 4 bases and the J gene end by 1 base; junction bases not matched to a gene: 2. CDR1 is GTSNPN, CDR2 SVGIG, per germline (reference sequence). CDR3 nucleotides: TGTGCCTGGACTAGCGGGTTGAACACCGGGGAGCTGTTTTTT. Translation: CAWTSGLNTGELFF.

The table lists this clonotype with a few counts. J is TRBJ1-1 and V is TRBV7-3, with 9 bases identical to TRBD1. Germline-derived CDR1 and CDR2 are SGHTA and FQGTGA. The junction had 0 bases not matched to a gene; V was cut back by 0 bases and J by 1 base. The CDR3 length is 15 residues. Here the CDR3 reads CASSLTGQGNTEAFF. The CDR3 nucleotides are TGTGCCAGCAGCTTAACGGGACAGGGGAACACTGAAGCTTTCTTT.

This clonotype was seen at least ten times. The V and J genes are TRBV30 and TRBJ1-1, with D possibly TRBD1 on 5 matching bases. The germline V and J ends were trimmed by 4 bases and 4 bases, with 10 bases remaining between them. Germline values: CDR1 GTSNPN, CDR2 SVGIG (reference sequence). This CDR3 spans 12 amino acids. CDR3 nucleotide sequence: TGTGCCTGGATAGGGGTTGGCACTGAAGCTTTCTTT. It yields the protein CAWIGVGTEAFF.

This clonotype was seen at least ten times. V and J are TRBV12-3 or TRBV12-4 and TRBJ1-5, with D hard to call. The CDR3 loop spans 13 amino acids. V gave up 6 bases and J gave up 9 bases, with 15 bases separating them. The DNA for the CDR3 is TGTGCCAGCAGCCTCAATCGGGAGCTGCCCCAGCATTTT. Its translation is CASSLNRELPQHF.

This clonotype has more than one count but fewer than ten. The chain combines TRBV20-1 with TRBJ1-5, with a tentative D call TRBD1 (5 bases). This CDR3 spans 13 amino acids. From germline, CDR1 is DFQATT and CDR2 SNEGSKA (reference sequence). V lost 5 bases and J lost 3, with 11 bases in between. In nucleotides, the CDR3 is TGCAGTGCTCGACAGAGCCTCAATCAGCCCCAGCATTTT. Amino acids: CSARQSLNQPQHF.